These 23 T cell receptor beta chains were sequenced from one sample in a study of shared clonotypes between healthy human individuals. The protocol was immunoSEQ multiplex PCR, while the TCRdb copy is restricted to in-frame clones and leaves out a portion. The sample shows a few million clones, 80% to 95% of them seen only once. The sample was naive CD4+ T cells from PBMCs. As to subset: CD45RA+ positively selected. Receptor source: a man between 18 and 35 years old in good health. Some clones in this sample may be carry-over from other donors' samples.

The V and J genes are TRBV7-2 and TRBJ2-7; 9 bases map to TRBD1. The CDR3 spans 13 residues. The germline V gene encodes CDR1 SGHTA and CDR2 FQGNSA. V lost 5 bases, J lost 7 bases, and 6 bases stayed unmatched. CDR3 sequence (DNA): TGTGCCAGCAGCACACAGGGGGCACAGGAGCAGTACTTC. Protein: CASSTQGAQEQYF.

V and J are TRBV6-6 and TRBJ1-2; D call uncertain. Germline V lookup: CDR1 MNHNY, CDR2 SVGAGI (reference sequence). Trimming pared 5 bases from V and 6 bases from J, leaving 16 bases between. The CDR3 is 14 amino acids. CDR3 protein: CASSRFEGIDGYTF. Here the CDR3 DNA reads TGTGCCAGCAGTCGCTTTGAGGGAATAGATGGCTACACCTTC.

With regard to this clone: Other DNA sequences in the same sample also yield this CDR3. The chain has TRBV5-1 and TRBJ1-1, with a tentative D call TRBD1 (6 bases). CDR1 is SGHRS, CDR2 YFSETQ, per germline. V dropped 4 bases and J dropped 0 bases, with 10 bases sitting between them. This CDR3 is 14 amino acids long. The CDR3 coding sequence is TGCGCCAGCAGCCGGACAGCTTTGAACACTGAAGCTTTCTTT. This sequence encodes CASSRTALNTEAFF. Looking up the rest from reference TRBV5-1 and TRBJ1-1 gives the full variable domain: KAGVTQTPRYLIKTRGQQVTLSCSPISGHRSVSWYQQTPGQGLQFLFEYFSETQRNKGNFPGRFSGRQFSNSRSEMNVSTLELGDSALYLCASSRTALNTEAFFGQGTRLTVV.

The genes are TRBV7-8 and TRBJ2-7, with D hard to call. Germline V CDR1 and CDR2: SGHVS, FQNEAQ. The CDR3 loop spans 12 amino acids. The V end was cut by 5 bases, the J end by 2 bases, with 7 bases between. The CDR3 DNA follows: TGTGCCAGCAGCCCCTCTCCCTACGAGCAGTACTTC. It encodes CASSPSPYEQYF.

This clone showed up just once. The CDR3 sequence is CASSLVAGGGHEQYF. CDR3 nucleotides: TGCGCCAGCAGCTTGGTTGCGGGGGGTGGCCACGAGCAGTACTTC. The rearrangement links TRBV5-1 to TRBJ2-7; TRBD2 agrees at 8 bases. Germline V lookup: CDR1 SGHRS, CDR2 YFSETQ. Germline trimming cut 0 bases from V and 5 bases from J; bases unmatched to any gene: 7. This CDR3 region has 15 residues.

V gene TRBV18 combines with J gene TRBJ2-7; 9 bases match TRBD1. V shed 4 bases, J shed 3 bases, and the junction held 7 bases outside the gene matches. The CDR3 consists of 15 residues. Germline loops: CDR1 KGHSH, CDR2 LQKENI. The CDR3: CASSQGGQGYYEQYF. Here the CDR3 DNA reads TGTGCCAGCTCACAAGGGGGACAGGGTTACTACGAGCAGTACTTC. Combining the CDR3 with reference TRBV18 and TRBJ2-7 gives the whole variable domain NAGVMQNPRHLVRRRGQEARLRCSPMKGHSHVYWYRQLPEEGLKFMVYLQKENIIDESGMPKERFSAEFPKEGPSILRIQQVVRGDSAAYFCASSQGGQGYYEQYFGPGTRLTVT.

This clone has only a few counts. The chain is built from TRBV7-9 and TRBJ1-5, with TRBD1 matching 8 bases. CDR1 and CDR2 from the germline V gene are SEHNR and FQNEAQ (reference sequence). The CDR3 runs to 15 residues. J gave up 4 bases and V 5 bases, and 7 bases lay outside the gene matches. DNA for the CDR3: TGTGCCAGCAGCCCGCAGGGGGCCGGAAATCAGCCCCAGCATTTT. It codes for CASSPQGAGNQPQHF.

J is TRBJ2-7 and V is TRBV5-1, with TRBD1 matching over 10 bases. This CDR3 is built from 13 residues. V lost 3 bases to trimming and J lost 6 bases; unmatched junction nucleotides: 3. Per germline, CDR1 SGHRS and CDR2 YFSETQ. CDR3 coding DNA: TGCGCCAGCAGCTGGGACAGGGGTGCCGAGCAGTACTTC. Amino acids: CASSWDRGAEQYF.

The chain uses TRBV6-1 and TRBJ2-7; D may be TRBD1 or TRBD2 (6 bases each). Germline V gene data show CDR1 as MNHNS and CDR2 as SASEGT. CDR3 length equals 15 residues. Trimming took off 4 bases at V and 3 bases at J, with 16 bases between the two ends. The CDR3 is CASSGGRGHFYEQYF. The CDR3 bases are TGTGCCAGCAGTGGGGGGCGGGGACACTTCTACGAGCAGTACTTC.

This clone was picked up one time. J is TRBJ2-3 and V is TRBV14; the D is unclear. Germline CDR1 SGHDN, CDR2 FVKESK. Trimming cost V 5 bases and J 0 bases, with 6 bases left between them. There are 13 residues in the CDR3. CDR3 residues: CASSWGSTDTQYF. In DNA form, the CDR3 reads TGTGCCAGCAGCTGGGGAAGCACAGATACGCAGTATTTT.

About this clone: Other DNA sequences from this sample encode an identical CDR3 as well. The rearrangement links TRBV5-1 to TRBJ2-5, with 7 positions matching TRBD1. J was trimmed by 4 bases and V by 4 bases; bases with no gene match: 4. CDR1 is SGHRS and CDR2 is YFSETQ in the germline V gene. The CDR3 is 13 amino acids. The CDR3: CASSPGTVETQYF. The CDR3 bases are TGCGCCAGCAGCCCGGGGACAGTAGAGACCCAGTACTTC.

This chain links TRBV7-8 with TRBJ2-3; TRBD1 matches 7 bases. The CDR3 has 15 residues. In germline, CDR1 is SGHVS, CDR2 FQNEAQ. Unmatched junction bases numbered 10, after V lost 7 bases and J lost 3 bases. The CDR3 region is CASTVQGFGTDTQYF. In DNA, the CDR3 is TGTGCCAGCACCGTACAGGGGTTTGGGACAGATACGCAGTATTTT.

Remarks on this clone: Other nucleotide sequences in the sample specify the same CDR3. The chain has TRBV5-1 and TRBJ2-5; D tentatively fits TRBD1 or TRBD2 (6 bases each). The CDR3 extends over 14 amino acids. Germline V gives CDR1 SGHRS, CDR2 YFSETQ. V was cut by 2 bases and J by 1 base, with 9 bases left in between. The CDR3 DNA is TGCGCCAGCAGCTTACAGGGACTCCAAGAGACCCAGTACTTC. It translates to CASSLQGLQETQYF.

The chain carries TRBV10-3 and TRBJ1-2; 8 nucleotides match TRBD1. From germline, CDR1 is ENHRY and CDR2 SYGVKD. The CDR3 runs 14 residues. The J segment lost 6 bases and the V segment lost 6 bases, leaving 9 bases of the junction unmatched. For the CDR3, the DNA is TGTGCCATCAGGGAGATCAGGGGGCCGGATGGCTACACCTTC. Translation gives CAIREIRGPDGYTF.

The chain uses TRBV30 and TRBJ1-4; a weak D match, TRBD1 (5 bases). CDR3 size: 14 residues. Germline CDR1 reads GTSNPN; CDR2 reads SVGIG (reference sequence). The germline V and J ends were trimmed by 0 bases and 8 bases, with 13 bases remaining between them. The CDR3 nucleotides are TGTGCCTGGAGTGTGTTTCAGGGAGTCGAAAAACTGTTTTTT. This codes for CAWSVFQGVEKLFF.

The V call is TRBV27, the J call TRBJ2-7; maybe TRBD1 (6 bases). V lost 3 bases and J 3 bases, leaving 12 bases between the germline ends. This CDR3 has 14 amino acids. Germline CDR1 MNHEY, CDR2 SMNVEV (reference sequence). As DNA, the CDR3 is TGTGCCAGCAGTTTTGGACAGAGAAACTACGAGCAGTACTTC. As protein: CASSFGQRNYEQYF.

The chain couples TRBV5-6 to TRBJ1-6, with 9 bases identical to TRBD1. V trimming: 3 bases; J trimming: 13 bases; junction bases outside the gene matches: 14. The CDR3 runs to 16 residues. Germline CDR1 and CDR2: SGHDT and YYEEEE. In DNA, the CDR3 is TGTGCCAGCAGCTGGACCCCACAGGGGGCCCGACTTCCCCTCCACTTT. It yields the protein CASSWTPQGARLPLHF.

The chain joins TRBV4-1 to TRBJ1-2; TRBD1 matches at 7 bases. The CDR3 consists of 16 residues. Trimming took 4 bases from V and 4 from J; bases not matched to a gene: 12. Per the germline V gene, CDR1 is MGHRA and CDR2 is YSYEKL. CDR3 region: CASSRRQGLVSYGYTF. As DNA, the CDR3 is TGCGCCAGCAGCCGTCGACAGGGTTTAGTATCCTATGGCTACACCTTC.

This clone was detected only once. The J gene is TRBJ1-1, the V gene TRBV4-1; D remains unclear. From germline, CDR1 is MGHRA and CDR2 YSYEKL. The CDR3 has 16 residues. V lost 2 bases and J lost 6, with 19 bases in between. Here the CDR3 DNA reads TGCGCCAGCAGCCAAAGGGCGATGGAGGGCAGGCCTGAAGCTTTCTTT. Residues: CASSQRAMEGRPEAFF.

In this sample, this clone turned up once. The rearrangement joins TRBV20-1 to TRBJ1-4, with D unclear. The CDR3 covers 10 residues. The germline V gene encodes CDR1 DFQATT and CDR2 SNEGSKA (reference sequence). Trimming removed 5 bases at V and 8 bases at J, with 6 bases between. The CDR3 region is CSASDEKLFF. DNA for the CDR3: TGCAGTGCTTCGGACGAAAAACTGTTTTTT.

The chain has TRBV28 and TRBJ2-7; 8 nucleotides match TRBD1. The CDR3 runs 14 residues. The V gene end was trimmed by 6 bases and the J gene end by 3 bases; junction bases not matched to a gene: 7. Germline values: CDR1 MDHEN, CDR2 SYDVKM. CDR3 residues: CASRYGQGVYEQYF. In nucleotides, the CDR3 is TGTGCCAGCAGATACGGACAGGGAGTCTACGAGCAGTACTTC.

This chain uses TRBV5-8 with TRBJ2-5, with TRBD2 identical over 8 bases. Matching the DNA end better, TRBJ2-7 makes the J call doubtful. The CDR3 sequence is 16 residues long. The germline CDR1 and CDR2 sequences are SGHTS and YDEGEE. The DNA of the CDR3 is TGTGCCAGCAGCTTCAGTGCTAGCGGGTTCATCTACGAGCAGTACTTC. Amino acids: CASSFSASGFIYEQYF.

In nucleotides, the CDR3 is TGTGCCAGCAGCCAAAACCTGCCCGGACAGGGGGATACGCAGTATTTT. Translated: CASSQNLPGQGDTQYF. The V and J genes are TRBV7-6 and TRBJ2-3; 9 bases align to TRBD1. Trimming at V came to 5 bases and at J to 6 bases, leaving 12 bases not matched to a gene. Germline V gene sequence: CDR1 SGHVS, CDR2 FNYEAQ. CDR3 size: 16 residues.